This T cell receptor (beta chain) was captured in a study of T-cell memory formation after mild COVID-19. For the study at large: TCR clusters were mostly donor specific. Study results and limitations: Among CD4+ contracting clones, most were CM and EM, and CD8+ ones EMRA.

TCRdb reprocessed the 5' RACE reads via MiXCR and lists one record per CDR3 protein. The repertoire holds roughly 450,000 distinct CDR3 sequences, with about 20% as singletons. After removal of 5 bases from V and 6 bases from J, the junction contained 6 bases not matched to a gene. CDR3 size: 14 residues. CDR1 is SGHTA, CDR2 FQGTGA, per germline. To note about this clonotype: Its antigen is undetermined.

V usage is TRBV7-3 and J usage is TRBJ2-1; TRBD1 agrees at 8 bases. The source is an adult woman who had mild COVID-19 (a few samples of this study predate the infection). Cell type and time point are not known. The sequencing sample was made of PBMCs or a T cell subset sorted from them (not recorded which). This chain's CDR3 is CASSTGQGSNEQFF. For the CDR3, the DNA is TGTGCCAGCAGCACCGGACAGGGAAGCAATGAGCAGTTCTTC.